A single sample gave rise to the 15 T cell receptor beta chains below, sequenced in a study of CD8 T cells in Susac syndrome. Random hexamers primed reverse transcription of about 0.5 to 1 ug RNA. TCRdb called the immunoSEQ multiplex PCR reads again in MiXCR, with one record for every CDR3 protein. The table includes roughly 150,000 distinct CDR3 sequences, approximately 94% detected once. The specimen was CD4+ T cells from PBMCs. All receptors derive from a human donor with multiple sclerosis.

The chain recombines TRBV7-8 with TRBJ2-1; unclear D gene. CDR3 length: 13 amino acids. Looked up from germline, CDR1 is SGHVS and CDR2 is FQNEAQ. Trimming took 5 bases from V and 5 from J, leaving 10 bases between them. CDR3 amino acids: CASSPRFDNEQFF. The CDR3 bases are TGTGCCAGCAGCCCTCGATTCGACAATGAGCAGTTCTTC.

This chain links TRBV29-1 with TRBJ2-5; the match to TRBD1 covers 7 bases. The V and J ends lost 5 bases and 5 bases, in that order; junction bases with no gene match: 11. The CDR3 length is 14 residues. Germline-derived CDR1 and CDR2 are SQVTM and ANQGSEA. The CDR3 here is CSVRPRQGRETQYF. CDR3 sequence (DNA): TGCAGCGTTCGGCCCAGACAGGGTCGGGAGACCCAGTACTTC.

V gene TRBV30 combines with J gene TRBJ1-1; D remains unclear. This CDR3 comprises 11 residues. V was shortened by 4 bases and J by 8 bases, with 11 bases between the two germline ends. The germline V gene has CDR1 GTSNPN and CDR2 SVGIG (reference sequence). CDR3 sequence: CAWIVRREAFF. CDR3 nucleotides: TGTGCCTGGATTGTTAGGAGGGAAGCTTTCTTT.

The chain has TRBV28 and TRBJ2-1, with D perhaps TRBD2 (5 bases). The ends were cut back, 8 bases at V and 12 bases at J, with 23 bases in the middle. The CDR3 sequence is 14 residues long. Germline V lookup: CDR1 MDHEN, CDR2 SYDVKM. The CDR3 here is CASVPGSASAGQFF. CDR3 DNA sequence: TGTGCCAGCGTCCCGGGGTCGGCTTCCGCTGGGCAGTTCTTC.

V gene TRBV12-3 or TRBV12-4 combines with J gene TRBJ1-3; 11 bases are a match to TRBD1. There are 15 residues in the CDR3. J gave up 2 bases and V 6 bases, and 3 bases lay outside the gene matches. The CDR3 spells CASRPGQGAGNTIYF. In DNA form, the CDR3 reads TGTGCCAGCAGACCGGGACAGGGGGCTGGAAACACCATATATTTT.

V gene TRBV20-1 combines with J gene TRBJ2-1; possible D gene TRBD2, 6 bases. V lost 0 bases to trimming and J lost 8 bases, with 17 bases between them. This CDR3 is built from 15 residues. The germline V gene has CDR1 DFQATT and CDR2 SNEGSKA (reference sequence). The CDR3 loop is CSAREGAGMHHEQFF. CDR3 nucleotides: TGCAGTGCTAGAGAAGGGGCGGGAATGCACCATGAGCAGTTCTTC.

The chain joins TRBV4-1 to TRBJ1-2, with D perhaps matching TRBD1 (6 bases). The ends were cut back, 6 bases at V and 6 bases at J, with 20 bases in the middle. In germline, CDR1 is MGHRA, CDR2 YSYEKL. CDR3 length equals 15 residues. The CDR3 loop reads CASSPLTGTRDGYTF. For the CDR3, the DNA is TGCGCCAGCAGTCCGCTAACCGGGACAAGAGATGGCTACACCTTC.

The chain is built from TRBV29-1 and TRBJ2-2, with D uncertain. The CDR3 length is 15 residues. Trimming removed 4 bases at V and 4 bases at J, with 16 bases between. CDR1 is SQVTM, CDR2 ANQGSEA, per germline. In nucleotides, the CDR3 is TGCAGCGTTGCTTTTCCGCCTGGCGCCACCGGGGAGCTGTTTTTT. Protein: CSVAFPPGATGELFF.

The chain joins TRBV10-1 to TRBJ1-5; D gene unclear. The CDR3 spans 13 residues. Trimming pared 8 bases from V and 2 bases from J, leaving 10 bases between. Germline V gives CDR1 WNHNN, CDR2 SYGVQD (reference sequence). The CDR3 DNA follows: TGCGCCAGCTCAGGACTGGGCAATCAGCCCCAGCATTTT. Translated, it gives CASSGLGNQPQHF.

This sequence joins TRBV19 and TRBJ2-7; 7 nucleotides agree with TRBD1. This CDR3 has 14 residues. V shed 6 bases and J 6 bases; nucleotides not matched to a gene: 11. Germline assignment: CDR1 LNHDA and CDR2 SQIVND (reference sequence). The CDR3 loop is CASRARQGWSEQYF. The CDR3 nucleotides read TGTGCCAGTAGGGCGAGACAGGGTTGGTCCGAGCAGTACTTC.

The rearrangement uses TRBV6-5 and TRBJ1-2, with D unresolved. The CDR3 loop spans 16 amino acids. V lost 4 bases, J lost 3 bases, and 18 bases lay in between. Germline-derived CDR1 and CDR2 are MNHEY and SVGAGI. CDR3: CASSSFFSRIHYGYTF. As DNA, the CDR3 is TGTGCCAGCAGTTCCTTTTTTAGCCGGATACACTATGGCTACACCTTC.

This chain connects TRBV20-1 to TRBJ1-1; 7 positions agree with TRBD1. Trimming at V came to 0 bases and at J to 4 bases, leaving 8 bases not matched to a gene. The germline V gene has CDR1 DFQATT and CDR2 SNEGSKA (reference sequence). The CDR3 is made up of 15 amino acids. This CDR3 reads CSARDPTGRITEAFF. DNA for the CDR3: TGCAGTGCTAGAGACCCGACAGGGCGTATCACTGAAGCTTTCTTT.

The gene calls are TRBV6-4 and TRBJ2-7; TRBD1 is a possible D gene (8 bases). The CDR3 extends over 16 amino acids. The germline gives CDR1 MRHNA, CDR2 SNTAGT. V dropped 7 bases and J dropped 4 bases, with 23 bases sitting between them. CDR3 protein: CASTLQRDRPSYEQYF. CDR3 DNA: TGTGCCAGCACTCTCCAGCGGGACAGGCCGTCGTACGAGCAGTACTTC.

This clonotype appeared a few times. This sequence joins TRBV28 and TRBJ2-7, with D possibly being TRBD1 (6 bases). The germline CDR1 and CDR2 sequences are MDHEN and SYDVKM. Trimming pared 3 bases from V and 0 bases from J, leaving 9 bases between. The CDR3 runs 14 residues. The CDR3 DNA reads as TGTGCCAGCAGTTTGGTAGGGGGCTCCTACGAGCAGTACTTC. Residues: CASSLVGGSYEQYF.

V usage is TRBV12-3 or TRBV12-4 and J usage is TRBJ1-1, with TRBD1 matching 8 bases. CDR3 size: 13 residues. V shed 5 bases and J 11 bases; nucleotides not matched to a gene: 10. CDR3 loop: CASSTDRGRVAFF. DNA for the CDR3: TGTGCCAGCAGTACCGACAGGGGCAGGGTGGCTTTCTTT.